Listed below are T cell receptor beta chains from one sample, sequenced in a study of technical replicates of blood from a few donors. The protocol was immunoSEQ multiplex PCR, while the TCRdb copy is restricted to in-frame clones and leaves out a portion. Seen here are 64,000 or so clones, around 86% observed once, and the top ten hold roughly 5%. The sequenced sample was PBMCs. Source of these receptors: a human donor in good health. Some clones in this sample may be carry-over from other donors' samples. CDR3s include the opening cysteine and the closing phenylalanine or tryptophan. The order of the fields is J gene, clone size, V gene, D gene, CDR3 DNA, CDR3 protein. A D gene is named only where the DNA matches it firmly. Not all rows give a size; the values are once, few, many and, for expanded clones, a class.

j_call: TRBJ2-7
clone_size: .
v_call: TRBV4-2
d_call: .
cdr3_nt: TGTGCCAGCAGCCAAAGGGGGGGGGACACCCTTAGGGAGCAGTACTTC
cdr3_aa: CASSQRGGDTLREQYF

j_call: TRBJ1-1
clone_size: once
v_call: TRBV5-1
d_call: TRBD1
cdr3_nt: TGCGCCAGCAGATCTACAGGGGGGCCGACTGAAGCTTTCTTT
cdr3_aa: CASRSTGGPTEAFF

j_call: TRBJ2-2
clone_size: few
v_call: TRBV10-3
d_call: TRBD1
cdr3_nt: TGTGCCATCAATTCAGGGACAGGGTTCACCGGGGAGCTGTTTTTT
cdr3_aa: CAINSGTGFTGELFF

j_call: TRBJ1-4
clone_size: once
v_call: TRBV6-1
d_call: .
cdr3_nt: TGTGCCAGCAGTGAAGCGTCGGTTAGTTTCCCAAAACTGTTTTTT
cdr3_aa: CASSEASVSFPKLFF

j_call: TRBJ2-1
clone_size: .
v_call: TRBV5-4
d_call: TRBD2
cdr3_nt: TGTGCCAGCACCCGACTAGCGGGAGAACAGTTCTTC
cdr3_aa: CASTRLAGEQFF

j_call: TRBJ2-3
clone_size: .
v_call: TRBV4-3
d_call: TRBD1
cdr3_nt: TGCGCCAGCGGGACAGGGAATACGGGTACGCAGTATTTT
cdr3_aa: CASGTGNTGTQYF

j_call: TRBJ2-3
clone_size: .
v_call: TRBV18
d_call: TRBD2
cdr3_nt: TGTGCCAGCTCATCACTAGCGGGACGCACAGATACGCAGTATTTT
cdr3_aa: CASSSLAGRTDTQYF

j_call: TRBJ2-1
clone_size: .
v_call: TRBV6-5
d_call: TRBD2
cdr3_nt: TGTGCCAGCAGCCCAGGGACTAGCAGTTACAATGAGCAGTTCTTC
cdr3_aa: CASSPGTSSYNEQFF

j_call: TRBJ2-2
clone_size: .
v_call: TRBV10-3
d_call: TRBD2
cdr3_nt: TGTGCCATCAGGACCGGGACTAGCGGGGGGACGAACACCGGGGAGCTGTTTTTT
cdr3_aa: CAIRTGTSGGTNTGELFF

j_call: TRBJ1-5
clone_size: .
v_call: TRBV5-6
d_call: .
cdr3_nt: TGTGCCAGCAGCATCAGCGGAAGTTATCTAACCCAGCATTTT
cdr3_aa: CASSISGSYLTQHF

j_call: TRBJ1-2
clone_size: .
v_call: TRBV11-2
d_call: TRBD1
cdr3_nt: TGTGCCAGCAGACGTCCGGGACAGGGGTTGGGGGGCTACACCTTC
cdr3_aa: CASRRPGQGLGGYTF

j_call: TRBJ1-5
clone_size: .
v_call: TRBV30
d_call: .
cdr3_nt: TGTGCCTGGAGTGTTCGGGGGTCTCGCAATCAGCCCCAGCATTTT
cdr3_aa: CAWSVRGSRNQPQHF

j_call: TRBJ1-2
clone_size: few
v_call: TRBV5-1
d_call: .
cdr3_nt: TGCGCCAGCAGCTCCGACAGCCCGTTGGGCTACACCTTC
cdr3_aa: CASSSDSPLGYTF

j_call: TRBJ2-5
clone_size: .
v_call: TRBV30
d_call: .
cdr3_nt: TGTGCCTGGGGACCCCGGGGAACCCGAGAGACCCAGTACTTC
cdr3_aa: CAWGPRGTRETQYF

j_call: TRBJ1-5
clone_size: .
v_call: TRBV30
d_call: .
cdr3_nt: TGTGCCTGGAGCGGGACACGCAATCAGCCCCAGCATTTT
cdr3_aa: CAWSGTRNQPQHF

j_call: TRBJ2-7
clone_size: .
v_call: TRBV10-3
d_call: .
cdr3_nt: TGTGCCATCAGCAGGGGGGAATACGAGCAGTACTTC
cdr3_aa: CAISRGEYEQYF

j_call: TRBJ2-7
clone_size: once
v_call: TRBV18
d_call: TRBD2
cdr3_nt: TGTGCCAGCTCACCTCCGGGGGTAGCGGGAATTTACGAGCAGTACTTC
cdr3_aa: CASSPPGVAGIYEQYF

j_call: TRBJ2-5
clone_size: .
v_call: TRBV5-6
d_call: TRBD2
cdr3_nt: TGTGCCAGCAGCTTGCTAGCGGGGCGTCAAGAGACCCAGTACTTC
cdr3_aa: CASSLLAGRQETQYF

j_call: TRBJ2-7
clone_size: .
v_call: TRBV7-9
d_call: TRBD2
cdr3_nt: TGTGCCAGCAGCTTAGCGGGACTAGCGGGAGGGCCGGACGAGCAGTACTTC
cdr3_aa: CASSLAGLAGGPDEQYF

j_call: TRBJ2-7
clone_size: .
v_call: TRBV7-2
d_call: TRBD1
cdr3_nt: TGTGCCAGCCAACCCTTAGGAGTCGGGGACAGGGGATTTAGCTACGAGCAGTACTTC
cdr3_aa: CASQPLGVGDRGFSYEQYF

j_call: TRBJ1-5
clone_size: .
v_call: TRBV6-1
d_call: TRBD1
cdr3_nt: TGTGCCAGCAGTGAAGGTTGGACAGGGGCTTTCAATCAGCCCCAGCATTTT
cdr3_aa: CASSEGWTGAFNQPQHF

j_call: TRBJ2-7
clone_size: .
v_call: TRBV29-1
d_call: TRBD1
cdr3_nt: TGCAGCGTGCCAACCCAGGGACAGGGTTTGGAGCAGTACTTC
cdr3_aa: CSVPTQGQGLEQYF

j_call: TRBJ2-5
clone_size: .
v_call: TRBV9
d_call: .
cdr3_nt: TGTGCCAGCAGCGCCCGCCGGGGATTCCAAGAGACCCAGTACTTC
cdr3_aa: CASSARRGFQETQYF